A single sample gave rise to the 27 T cell receptor beta chains below, sequenced in a study of blood T cell repertoires in COVID-19. The table came from immunoSEQ multiplex PCR; TCRdb's copy has only in-frame clones and leaves some out. The table has approximately 300,000 clones, more than 75% seen once. Sequencing used PBMCs or T cells enriched from blood (not recorded which). Every receptor here comes from a woman between 18 and 30 years old who had recovered from COVID-19.

The chain couples TRBV21-1 to TRBJ1-2. TRBV21-1 is flagged as a pseudogene. The CDR3 contains 15 residues. The CDR3 sequence is CASSKVSTGAEGYTF. CDR3 sequence (DNA): TGTGCCAGCAGCAAAGTCTCTACCGGAGCTGAAGGCTACACCTTC.

The chain employs TRBV2 and TRBJ1-2; D possibly corresponds to TRBD1 (5 bases). Germline V gene lookup returns CDR1 SNHLY and CDR2 FYNNEI. Trimming left V 4 bases short and J 4 bases short, with 13 bases between. This CDR3 has 14 amino acids. CDR3 residues: CASSVQGLGYGYTF. The CDR3 nucleotides are TGTGCCAGCAGTGTGCAGGGCTTAGGCTATGGCTACACCTTC.

J is TRBJ1-6 and V is TRBV27; D ambiguous. The CDR3 covers 14 residues. Trimming took 7 bases from V and 6 from J, leaving 13 bases between them. Germline V CDR1 and CDR2: MNHEY, SMNVEV (reference sequence). This chain's CDR3 is CASNPARGNSPLHF. In DNA form, the CDR3 reads TGTGCCAGCAACCCCGCCCGGGGTAATTCACCCCTCCACTTT.

This sequence joins TRBV7-2 and TRBJ2-1, with 12 bases identical to TRBD2. With 0 bases clipped from V and 9 bases from J, the junction kept 3 bases outside the gene matches. This CDR3 comprises 15 residues. The germline V gene has CDR1 SGHTA and CDR2 FQGNSA. CDR3 sequence: CASSLALTSGGEQFF. DNA for the CDR3: TGTGCCAGCAGCTTAGCGCTGACTAGCGGGGGTGAGCAGTTCTTC.

J is TRBJ2-5 and V is TRBV5-5, with D possibly being TRBD1 (6 bases). Per germline, CDR1 SGHKS and CDR2 YYEKEE (reference sequence). The V and J ends lost 5 bases and 1 base respectively, with 15 bases between them. The CDR3 is 15 residues long. This chain's CDR3 is CASSHRDKTQETQYF. In DNA form, the CDR3 reads TGTGCCAGCAGTCACCGGGACAAGACCCAAGAGACCCAGTACTTC.

J is TRBJ1-4 and V is TRBV6-5; unclear D gene. This CDR3 comprises 12 residues. Germline CDR1 is MNHEY and CDR2 is SVGAGI. Trimming removed 6 bases at V and 8 bases at J, with 10 bases between. DNA of the CDR3: TGTGCCAGCAGAGCGGGTGGGGAAAAACTGTTTTTT. Translated, it gives CASRAGGEKLFF.

The chain uses TRBV28 and TRBJ1-2, with D tentatively TRBD1 (5 bases). V lost 5 bases to trimming and J lost 0 bases, with 16 bases between them. The germline gives CDR1 MDHEN, CDR2 SYDVKM. The CDR3 runs 16 residues. DNA for the CDR3: TGTGCCAGCAGTCCAACCATCAGGGTGACTAACTATGGCTACACCTTC. Amino acid sequence: CASSPTIRVTNYGYTF.

The V call is TRBV19, the J call TRBJ1-6, with 7 bases aligning to TRBD1. Per germline, CDR1 LNHDA and CDR2 SQIVND (reference sequence). The CDR3 runs to 15 residues. Unmatched junction bases numbered 6, after V lost 4 bases and J lost 6 bases. The CDR3 DNA reads as TGTGCCAGTAGTAGTCGGTCAGGGGGTAATTCACCCCTCCACTTT. This encodes CASSSRSGGNSPLHF.

This clone was observed a few times. V gene TRBV6-5 combines with J gene TRBJ2-3; a possible D gene is TRBD2 (6 bases). Between the trimmed V and J ends, which lost 7 bases and 2 bases, there was a span of 13 bases. The CDR3 loop spans 14 amino acids. Looked up from germline, CDR1 is MNHEY and CDR2 is SVGAGI. The CDR3 DNA sequence: TGTGCCAGCAAAGGGACTTCTCCCACAGATACGCAGTATTTT. Translated: CASKGTSPTDTQYF.

This chain uses TRBV6-1 with TRBJ1-6; D is undetermined. Germline CDR1 reads MNHNS; CDR2 reads SASEGT. The CDR3 runs 13 residues. The V gene lost 2 bases and the J gene lost 4 bases, with 3 bases spanning the gap. This chain's CDR3 is CASSELYNSPLHF. The CDR3 region has the DNA TGTGCCAGCAGTGAACTTTATAATTCACCCCTCCACTTT.

This clone was observed a few times. This chain joins TRBV5-4 and TRBJ2-1, with 8 bases that match TRBD1. V trimming: 1 base; J trimming: 5 bases; junction bases outside the gene matches: 8. The CDR3 length is 16 residues. The germline V gene has CDR1 SGHNT and CDR2 YYREEE (reference sequence). The CDR3 here is CASSLMGQVANNEQFF. The CDR3 DNA follows: TGTGCCAGCAGCTTGATGGGACAGGTGGCCAACAATGAGCAGTTCTTC.

This sequence joins TRBV5-6 and TRBJ2-3; 13 bases match TRBD2. V was clipped by 0 bases and J by 4 bases; unmatched bases: 8. The CDR3 contains 18 residues. Germline CDR1 and CDR2: SGHDT and YYEEEE. The CDR3 region is CASSLGTSGRARADTQYF. The CDR3 DNA sequence: TGTGCCAGCAGCTTGGGTACTAGCGGGAGGGCCAGGGCAGATACGCAGTATTTT.

The chain uses TRBV11-1 and TRBJ2-1; no definite D call. Germline CDR1 is SGHAT and CDR2 is FQDESV (reference sequence). Trimming took 4 bases from V and 4 from J, leaving 5 bases between them. The CDR3 totals 12 residues. CDR3 sequence reads: CASSSPYNEQFF. CDR3 nucleotides: TGTGCCAGCAGCTCCCCTTACAATGAGCAGTTCTTC.

The chain is built from TRBV13 and TRBJ2-3; D not certain. Per germline, CDR1 PRHDT and CDR2 FYEKMQ (reference sequence). The CDR3 spans 13 residues. V was clipped by 0 bases and J by 2 bases, with 3 bases between them. The DNA for the CDR3 is TGTGCCAGCAGCTTAGGCCTCACAGATACGCAGTATTTT. Translation: CASSLGLTDTQYF.

This rearrangement joins TRBV27 to TRBJ2-1; TRBD2 matches at 10 bases. J gave up 8 bases and V 5 bases, and 9 bases lay outside the gene matches. Germline CDR1 is MNHEY and CDR2 is SMNVEV (reference sequence). This CDR3 is built from 15 residues. CDR3 sequence: CASSELTSGLDEQFF. CDR3 in DNA: TGTGCCAGCAGTGAGTTGACTAGCGGGCTCGATGAGCAGTTCTTC.

The chain recombines TRBV10-1 with TRBJ1-4, with TRBD1 matching 7 bases. The germline V gene encodes CDR1 WNHNN and CDR2 SYGVQD (reference sequence). This CDR3 spans 13 amino acids. Trimming removed 4 bases from V and 5 bases from J; junction bases left unmatched: 1. The CDR3 DNA reads as TGCGCCAGCAGTGCGGGACAGAATGAAAAACTGTTTTTT. It translates to CASSAGQNEKLFF.

The chain links TRBV14 to TRBJ2-2; 7 bases map to TRBD2. In germline, CDR1 is SGHDN, CDR2 FVKESK. With 0 bases clipped from V and 6 bases from J, the junction kept 10 bases outside the gene matches. The length of the CDR3 is 17 residues. CDR3 amino acids: CASSQDGSGIRAGELFF. CDR3 bases: TGTGCCAGCAGCCAAGATGGAAGCGGGATTAGGGCCGGGGAGCTGTTTTTT.

The DNA of the CDR3 is TGTGCCACCGGGACAGCAAAAGCTTTCTTT. This codes for CATGTAKAFF. The genes are TRBV12-3 or TRBV12-4 and TRBJ1-1; the match to TRBD1 covers 7 bases. The CDR3 totals 10 residues. Germline trimming cut 10 bases from V and 9 bases from J; bases unmatched to any gene: 5.

J is TRBJ1-1 and V is TRBV4-1; tentative D call: TRBD1 (6 bases). CDR3 length: 16 amino acids. V was cut by 2 bases and J by 10 bases, with 23 bases left in between. Germline CDR1 and CDR2: MGHRA and YSYEKL. The CDR3 here is CASSQTGFTGGLLAFF. The CDR3 region has the DNA TGCGCCAGCAGCCAAACGGGGTTTACGGGGGGCCTCTTAGCTTTCTTT.

The chain uses TRBV3-1 (or the pseudogene TRBV3-2) and TRBJ2-3; the match to TRBD2 covers 7 bases. Trimming cost V 0 bases and J 0 bases; bases outside gene matches: 3. From germline, CDR1 is LGHDT and CDR2 YNNKEL (reference sequence). The CDR3 is 16 residues long. The CDR3 DNA reads TGTGCCAGCAGCCAAGATTGGGGGGGGAGCACAGATACGCAGTATTTT. Encoded protein: CASSQDWGGSTDTQYF.

The gene calls are TRBV9 and TRBJ2-2; 15 bases are shared with TRBD2. J gave up 7 bases and V 3 bases, and 4 bases lay outside the gene matches. Germline V gene sequence: CDR1 SGDLS, CDR2 YYNGEE. This CDR3 is built from 16 residues. Written as DNA, the CDR3 is TGTGCCAGCAGCGCGCCGGGACTAGCGGGGGGCGGGGAGCTGTTTTTT. Protein: CASSAPGLAGGGELFF.

The J gene is TRBJ1-4, the V gene TRBV30, with 8 bases fitting TRBD1. The germline V gene encodes CDR1 GTSNPN and CDR2 SVGIG (reference sequence). The junction had 10 bases not matched to a gene; V was cut back by 3 bases and J by 7 bases. The CDR3 consists of 15 residues. The CDR3 DNA is TGTGCCTGGAGGCCGAGACAGGGGTATAGTGAAAAACTGTTTTTT. Its translation: CAWRPRQGYSEKLFF.

This chain's CDR3 is CASSLGQDTSPLHF. CDR3 bases: TGCGCCAGCAGCTTGGGGCAGGACACCTCACCCCTCCACTTT. The chain has TRBV5-1 and TRBJ1-6; maybe TRBD1 (5 bases). Germline assignment: CDR1 SGHRS and CDR2 YFSETQ. V lost 0 bases and J 10 bases, leaving 11 bases between the germline ends. This CDR3 is built from 14 residues.

V and J are TRBV5-8 and TRBJ1-6; 7 bases fit TRBD1. V lost 4 bases, J lost 4 bases, and 8 bases stayed unmatched. Germline V gene sequence: CDR1 SGHTS, CDR2 YDEGEE. The CDR3 has 16 amino acids. The CDR3 loop is CASSDYRGAYNSPLHF. CDR3 sequence (DNA): TGTGCCAGCAGCGACTACAGGGGCGCATATAATTCACCCCTCCACTTT. Drawing the rest from reference TRBV5-8 and TRBJ1-6, the complete variable domain is EAGVTQSPTHLIKTRGQQATLRCSPISGHTSVYWYQQALGLGLQFLLWYDEGEERNRGNFPPRFSGRQFPNYSSELNVNALELEDSALYLCASSDYRGAYNSPLHFGNGTRLTVT.

This rearrangement joins TRBV5-1 to TRBJ2-4; D perhaps matches TRBD1 (6 bases). The ends were cut back, 4 bases at V and 6 bases at J, with 23 bases in the middle. The CDR3 length is 17 residues. CDR1 is SGHRS, CDR2 YFSETQ, per germline. CDR3: CASSPLGYREERNIQYF. The CDR3 DNA reads as TGCGCCAGCAGCCCCCTTGGGTACAGGGAAGAGAGAAACATTCAGTACTTC.

The CDR3 spells CASSHSLFRNQPQHF. Here the CDR3 DNA reads TGTGCCAGCAGCCACAGCCTTTTTAGGAATCAGCCCCAGCATTTT. The V gene is TRBV28, the J gene TRBJ1-5; D gene ambiguous. The CDR3 consists of 15 residues. The germline CDR1 and CDR2 sequences are MDHEN and SYDVKM. The germline V and J ends were trimmed by 6 bases and 4 bases, with 16 bases remaining between them. Full variable domain (missing parts from reference TRBV28 and TRBJ1-5): DVKVTQSSRYLVKRTGEKVFLECVQDMDHENMFWYRQDPGLGLRLIYFSYDVKMKEKGDIPEGYSVSREKKERFSLILESASTNQTSMYLCASSHSLFRNQPQHFGDGTRLSIL.

There are many counts of this clone. The CDR3 coding sequence is TGTGCCATTTCACGGGGAGGGGACCATCAGCCCCAGCATTTT. Its protein is CAISRGGDHQPQHF. The rearrangement joins TRBV19 to TRBJ1-5; D is possibly TRBD1 (5 bases). V lost 10 bases and J lost 5, with 18 bases in between. CDR3 length: 14 residues. Per the germline V gene, CDR1 is LNHDA and CDR2 is SQIVND (reference sequence).